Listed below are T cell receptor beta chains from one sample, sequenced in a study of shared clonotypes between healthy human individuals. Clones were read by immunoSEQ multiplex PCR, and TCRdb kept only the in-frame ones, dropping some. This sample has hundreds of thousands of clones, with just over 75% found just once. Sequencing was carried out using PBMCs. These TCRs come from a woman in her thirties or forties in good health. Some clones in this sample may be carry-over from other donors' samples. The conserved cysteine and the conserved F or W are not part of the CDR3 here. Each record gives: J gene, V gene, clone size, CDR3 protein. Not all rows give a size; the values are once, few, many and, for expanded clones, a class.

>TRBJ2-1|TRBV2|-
ASREDPNEQF
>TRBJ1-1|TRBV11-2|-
ASSLFGTGGFEAF
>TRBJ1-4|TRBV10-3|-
AISLGYNEKLF
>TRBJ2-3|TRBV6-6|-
ASSALGTQY
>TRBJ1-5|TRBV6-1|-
ASIGQINQPQH
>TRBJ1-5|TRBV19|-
ASSTRDNSNQPQH
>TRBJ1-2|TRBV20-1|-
SAGNVYT
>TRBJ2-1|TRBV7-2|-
ASRHRLVGRQF
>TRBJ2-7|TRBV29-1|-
SVVGDSYEQY
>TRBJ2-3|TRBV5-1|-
ASSHQSPSGQDTQY
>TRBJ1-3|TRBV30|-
ATVLSSGNTIY
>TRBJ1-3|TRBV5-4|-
ASSLWGSGNTIY
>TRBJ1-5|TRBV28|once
ASSNKQSGRRGLYQPQH
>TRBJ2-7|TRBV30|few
AWKGAAYEQY
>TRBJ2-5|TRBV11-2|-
ASSLHSFAQETQY
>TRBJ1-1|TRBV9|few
ASSVAGGGWNTEAF
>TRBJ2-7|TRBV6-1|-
ASRRDRAYEQY
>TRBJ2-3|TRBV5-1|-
ASSLEDSHTDTQY
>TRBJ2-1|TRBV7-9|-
ASSLPGLAGGLYNEQF
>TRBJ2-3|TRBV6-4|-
ASKVGPYGTDTQY
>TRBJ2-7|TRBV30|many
AWRRGVSTYEQY
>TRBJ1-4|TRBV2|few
ASKTGGDSL
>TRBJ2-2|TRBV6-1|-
ASRGTWMIGELF
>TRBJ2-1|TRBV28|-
ASSLLYNEQF
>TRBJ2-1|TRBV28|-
ASSEPGLAGDNEQF
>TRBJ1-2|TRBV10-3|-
AITEGGGYGYT
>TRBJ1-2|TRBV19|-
ASEERGQRRGNGYT
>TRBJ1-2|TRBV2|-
ASSELRTANYGYT
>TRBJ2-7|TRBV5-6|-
ASSFAVGGPYEQY
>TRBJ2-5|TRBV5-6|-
ASSSQGWQTQY
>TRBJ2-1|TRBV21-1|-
ASSKAWGRQGDNEQF
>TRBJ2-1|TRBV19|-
ASSILNHYNEQF
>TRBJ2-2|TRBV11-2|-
ASSLPLSIQGPDTGELF
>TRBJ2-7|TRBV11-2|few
ASSIRGVNPDEQY
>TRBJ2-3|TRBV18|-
ASSTSGTDTQY
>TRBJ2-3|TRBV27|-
ASSLYYSTDTQY
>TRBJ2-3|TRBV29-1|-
SVGTSGTSTDTQY
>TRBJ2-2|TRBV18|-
ASSPATNTGELF
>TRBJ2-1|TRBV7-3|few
ASSLGGSPYNEQF
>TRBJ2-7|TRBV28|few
ASTPLGQPSVEQY
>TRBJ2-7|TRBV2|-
ASSNVLFWGAREQY
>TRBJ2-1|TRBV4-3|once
ASSQDRRAGDEQF
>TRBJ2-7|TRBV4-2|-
ASSQDPTGWDSYEQY
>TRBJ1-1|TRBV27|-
ASKRLMNTEAF